This paragraph reports one T cell receptor (beta chain). The source of the sample is a study of blood T cell repertoires in COVID-19. Sequenced by immunoSEQ multiplex PCR; TCRdb stores in-frame clones only, minus some. The table has approximately 390,000 clones, around nine tenths seen once. Germline-derived CDR1 and CDR2 are LGHNT and FRNRAP. V was pared by 8 bases and J by 0 bases, with 10 bases of the junction left unmatched. CDR3 length: 16 amino acids. The material sequenced was PBMCs or T cells enriched from blood (not recorded which). This clonotype originated in a woman aged 45-65 years who had recovered from COVID-19. The chain combines TRBV12-5 with TRBJ2-1; 7 nucleotides agree with TRBD1. The CDR3 loop reads CASTPGQSSSYNEQFF. The DNA for the CDR3 is TGTGCTAGTACACCGGGACAGTCCAGCTCCTACAATGAGCAGTTCTTC.